These 28 T cell receptor beta chains share one sample of origin, sequenced in a study of blood T cell repertoires in COVID-19 (dated by TCRdb to 2018 to 2020). Library prep was done by the immunoSEQ multiplex PCR assay. The table comes from immuneACCESS by way of TCRdb, which keeps in-frame sequences with V and J called. Part of the clones is missing from these tables; in studies checked, under half for an unresolved V gene and the rest for unknown reasons. The sample table shows under 120,000 clones, and under 80% are seen once. Of the sample, 20% to 25% falls within the top ten clones. The sample was peripheral blood. Source of these receptors: a man in his sixties or seventies with active or convalescent COVID-19.

This rearrangement joins TRBV9 to TRBJ1-6, with TRBD1 matching 8 bases. The V and J ends lost 4 bases and 6 bases, in that order; junction bases with no gene match: 6. From germline, CDR1 is SGDLS and CDR2 YYNGEE. CDR3 length: 15 amino acids. CDR3 residues: CASSPTTGGNSPLHF. The CDR3 bases are TGTGCCAGCAGCCCAACCACAGGGGGTAATTCACCCCTCCACTTT.

This clone came up once. The chain links TRBV7-3 to TRBJ2-3; D possibly corresponds to TRBD2 (5 bases). This CDR3 spans 15 amino acids. Germline V gene sequence: CDR1 SGHTA, CDR2 FQGTGA. Trimming cost V 1 base and J 2 bases, with 10 bases left between them. CDR3 region: CASSLNEGSTDTQYF. Written as DNA, the CDR3 is TGTGCCAGCAGCTTAAACGAGGGTTCCACAGATACGCAGTATTTT.

The CDR3 loop is CASSSGQGEGQPQHF. DNA of the CDR3: TGTGCCAGCAGCTCGGGACAGGGGGAGGGTCAGCCCCAGCATTTT. V gene TRBV5-5 combines with J gene TRBJ1-5; 11 bases match TRBD1. V shed 3 bases and J 6 bases; nucleotides not matched to a gene: 5. CDR3 length equals 15 residues. Germline V gives CDR1 SGHKS, CDR2 YYEKEE (reference sequence).

This chain joins TRBV2 and TRBJ1-1, with a tentative D call TRBD1 (6 bases). The V end lost 6 bases, the J end lost 6 bases, and 8 bases lay between the germline ends. Germline V gene data show CDR1 as SNHLY and CDR2 as FYNNEI. This CDR3 contains 11 residues. The CDR3 reads CASSKGAEAFF. Written as DNA, the CDR3 is TGTGCCAGCAGCAAGGGGGCTGAAGCTTTCTTT.

The V call is TRBV5-4, the J call TRBJ1-1; D uncertain. Deletions cut 0 bases from V and 2 bases from J, with 5 bases between. The CDR3 has 13 amino acids. Germline V gives CDR1 SGHNT, CDR2 YYREEE (reference sequence). Here the CDR3 DNA reads TGTGCCAGCAGCTTGGCCATTAACACTGAAGCTTTCTTT. Protein: CASSLAINTEAFF.

In its sample, this clone was seen a few times. The CDR3 is CASSDGQSTDTQYF. The CDR3 DNA reads TGTGCCAGCAGTGATGGACAGAGCACAGATACGCAGTATTTT. V is TRBV6-1 and J is TRBJ2-3; perhaps TRBD1 as D (6 bases). This CDR3 contains 14 residues. V lost 3 bases, J lost 0 bases, and 7 bases lay in between. Germline V gene lookup returns CDR1 MNHNS and CDR2 SASEGT.

The chain has TRBV5-5 and TRBJ1-6; unclear D gene. The CDR3 is made up of 16 amino acids. The germline V gene encodes CDR1 SGHKS and CDR2 YYEKEE (reference sequence). V lost 4 bases and J lost 7, with 18 bases in between. The CDR3 nucleotides read TGTGCCAGCAGCGAGGAGGAGGTGCGGTACAATTCACCCCTCCACTTT. This translates into CASSEEEVRYNSPLHF.

This sequence joins TRBV6-5 and TRBJ1-2, with 10 bases fitting TRBD1. CDR1 and CDR2 (germline): MNHEY, SVGAGI. Unmatched junction bases numbered 6, after V lost 10 bases and J lost 4 bases. This CDR3 region has 13 residues. This CDR3 is CATSGQGSYGYTF. In nucleotides, the CDR3 is TGTGCCACCTCGGGACAGGGGAGCTATGGCTACACCTTC.

The chain carries TRBV6-6 and TRBJ1-2, with TRBD1 matching over 7 bases. Germline V CDR1 and CDR2: MNHNY, SVGAGI (reference sequence). The trim removed 7 bases at V and 3 bases at J, leaving 5 bases unmatched. CDR3 length equals 13 residues. The CDR3: CASTPGQDYGYTF. The CDR3 nucleotides read TGTGCCAGCACCCCAGGACAGGACTATGGCTACACCTTC.

The chain joins TRBV6-5 to TRBJ1-6, with 8 positions matching TRBD1. The junction had 5 bases not matched to a gene; V was cut back by 6 bases and J by 10 bases. The CDR3 has 13 residues. Germline values: CDR1 MNHEY, CDR2 SVGAGI. CDR3 sequence reads: CASRLTGVSPLHF. Written as DNA, the CDR3 is TGTGCCAGCAGATTGACAGGGGTGTCACCCCTCCACTTT.

The V and J genes are TRBV27 and TRBJ2-3; TRBD2 agrees at 11 bases. The CDR3 has 17 residues. Losses at the gene ends were 5 bases for V and 2 bases for J; bases not matched to a gene: 9. The germline V gene encodes CDR1 MNHEY and CDR2 SMNVEV (reference sequence). The CDR3 sequence: CASSLTLAGGNTDTQYF. The CDR3 DNA reads as TGTGCCAGCAGTCTCACTCTAGCGGGGGGTAACACAGATACGCAGTATTTT.

The rearrangement uses TRBV11-2 and TRBJ2-5, with 8 positions matching TRBD2. The CDR3 extends over 18 amino acids. Germline values: CDR1 SGHAT, CDR2 FQNNGV. The V gene end was trimmed by 2 bases and the J gene end by 5 bases; junction bases not matched to a gene: 16. For the CDR3, the DNA is TGTGCCAGCAGCTTAAGGGCTGACCCGGGACTAGGGGGTGAGACCCAGTACTTC. Protein sequence: CASSLRADPGLGGETQYF.

V gene TRBV15 combines with J gene TRBJ1-3; no firm D call. The CDR3 is 16 amino acids. Trimming left V 1 base short and J 0 bases short, with 10 bases between. CDR1 is LNHNV and CDR2 is YYDKDF in the germline V gene (reference sequence). The CDR3 region is CATSRGLPSSGNTIYF. The CDR3 region has the DNA TGTGCCACCAGCAGAGGGTTACCGAGCTCTGGAAACACCATATATTTT.

In its sample, this clone was seen once. The chain employs TRBV10-3 and TRBJ2-3; the match to TRBD2 covers 8 bases. The V segment lost 8 bases and the J segment 5 bases; nucleotides outside the gene matches: 12. The V gene's germline CDR1 is ENHRY and CDR2 SYGVKD. This CDR3 spans 15 amino acids. For the CDR3, the DNA is TGTGCCATCTCTCCCGCGGGAGGATGGGGAGATACGCAGTATTTT. Its protein is CAISPAGGWGDTQYF.

The chain couples TRBV6-5 to TRBJ1-1; D gene uncertain. The germline V gene encodes CDR1 MNHEY and CDR2 SVGAGI. Trimming shortened V by 0 bases and J by 1 base, and 6 bases separated the two germline ends. This CDR3 spans 14 amino acids. This CDR3 is CASSYSLANTEAFF. The DNA for the CDR3 is TGTGCCAGCAGTTACTCGTTAGCGAACACTGAAGCTTTCTTT.

This chain joins TRBV11-2 and TRBJ1-1; 9 nucleotides align to TRBD1. V lost 4 bases to trimming and J lost 4 bases; unmatched junction nucleotides: 7. Germline lookup yields CDR1 SGHAT and CDR2 FQNNGV. The CDR3 contains 15 residues. The CDR3: CASSYYRGPGTEAFF. The CDR3 region has the DNA TGTGCCAGCAGCTACTACAGGGGGCCGGGCACTGAAGCTTTCTTT.

This clone was observed a few times. This chain uses TRBV4-1 with TRBJ1-1, with D tentatively TRBD1 (5 bases). CDR1 is MGHRA and CDR2 is YSYEKL in the germline V gene. Trimming left V 0 bases short and J 1 base short, with 12 bases between. The CDR3 sequence is 16 residues long. In DNA, the CDR3 is TGCGCCAGCAGCCAAGATAGGACAACCGCGAACACTGAAGCTTTCTTT. Protein: CASSQDRTTANTEAFF.

The chain employs TRBV30 and TRBJ1-3, with TRBD1 matching over 7 bases. J gave up 4 bases and V 2 bases, and 8 bases lay outside the gene matches. The CDR3 loop spans 15 amino acids. CDR1 is GTSNPN, CDR2 SVGIG, per germline (reference sequence). The CDR3 loop is CAWSQSGGWGNTIYF. For the CDR3, the DNA is TGTGCCTGGAGTCAATCAGGGGGTTGGGGAAACACCATATATTTT.

The chain carries TRBV9 and TRBJ2-6; weak D call: TRBD1 (7 bases). Between the trimmed V and J ends, which lost 4 bases and 0 bases, there was a span of 14 bases. Per germline, CDR1 SGDLS and CDR2 YYNGEE. This CDR3 spans 17 amino acids. DNA for the CDR3: TGTGCCAGCAGCCGGCAGGGGGGAAGCTCTGGGGCCAACGTCCTGACTTTC. This translates into CASSRQGGSSGANVLTF.

This clone was seen just once. CDR3 bases: TGTGCCAGCAGTGCCGGGACTAGCGGGGCCTACGAGCAGTACTTC. Residues: CASSAGTSGAYEQYF. This chain connects TRBV2 to TRBJ2-7, with 13 bases that match TRBD2. Germline V gene sequence: CDR1 SNHLY, CDR2 FYNNEI. V lost 4 bases to trimming and J lost 2 bases; unmatched junction nucleotides: 2. The CDR3 extends over 15 amino acids.

This chain links TRBV30 with TRBJ1-2, with 7 bases matching TRBD1. The V gene end was trimmed by 4 bases and the J gene end by 5 bases; junction bases not matched to a gene: 4. The CDR3 is 12 amino acids. Germline V gene lookup returns CDR1 GTSNPN and CDR2 SVGIG (reference sequence). CDR3 nucleotide sequence: TGTGCCTGGAACCTACAGGGGTATGGCTACACCTTC. Protein sequence: CAWNLQGYGYTF.

The chain combines TRBV15 with TRBJ2-4; 8 nucleotides agree with TRBD1. This CDR3 spans 15 amino acids. Germline trimming cut 2 bases from V and 6 bases from J; bases unmatched to any gene: 6. Germline V gene data show CDR1 as LNHNV and CDR2 as YYDKDF (reference sequence). The DNA of the CDR3 is TGTGCCACCAGCAGAAAGGACAGGGTTACAAACATTCAGTACTTC. Translating it yields CATSRKDRVTNIQYF.

CDR3 region: CASTSGQAASPLHF. Written as DNA, the CDR3 is TGTGCCAGCACCTCGGGACAGGCAGCGTCACCCCTCCACTTT. The rearrangement joins TRBV28 to TRBJ1-6, with 8 bases matching TRBD1. Germline V gene data show CDR1 as MDHEN and CDR2 as SYDVKM. The CDR3 spans 14 residues. V dropped 7 bases and J dropped 10; count of bases not matched to a gene: 9.

This chain links TRBV7-9 with TRBJ1-2; a possible D gene is TRBD1 (5 bases). V lost 6 bases, J lost 11 bases, and 16 bases lay in between. This CDR3 is built from 12 residues. CDR1 and CDR2 from the germline V gene are SEHNR and FQNEAQ (reference sequence). CDR3 protein: CASRQWDFGYTF. Here the CDR3 DNA reads TGTGCCAGCAGACAGTGGGACTTCGGGTACACCTTC.

The chain couples TRBV30 to TRBJ1-2; D may be TRBD1 (6 bases). CDR1 is GTSNPN, CDR2 SVGIG, per germline (reference sequence). This CDR3 is 11 amino acids long. This chain's CDR3 is CADQGLQGYTF. The CDR3 nucleotides are TGTGCAGACCAGGGGCTTCAAGGCTACACCTTC.

This clone was observed a handful of times. The V gene is TRBV7-8, the J gene TRBJ1-3; no firm D call. V dropped 5 bases and J dropped 8 bases, with 7 bases sitting between them. The CDR3 has 11 amino acids. Germline V lookup: CDR1 SGHVS, CDR2 FQNEAQ. This CDR3 reads CASSREDTIYF. CDR3 DNA: TGTGCCAGCAGCCGGGAGGACACCATATATTTT.

The chain carries TRBV11-2 and TRBJ2-7, with TRBD1 identical over 8 bases. The ends lost 6 bases at V and 11 bases at J; junction bases unmatched: 12. The CDR3 has 13 residues. Germline V lookup: CDR1 SGHAT, CDR2 FQNNGV. The CDR3 reads CASRYRRGPPEYF. In nucleotides, the CDR3 is TGTGCCAGCAGGTATCGCAGGGGGCCCCCGGAGTACTTC.

This clone appeared a few times. The chain is built from TRBV5-6 and TRBJ2-3; weak D call: TRBD1 (5 bases). Trimming cost V 4 bases and J 1 base, with 16 bases left between them. Germline lookup yields CDR1 SGHDT and CDR2 YYEEEE. This CDR3 spans 16 amino acids. Here the CDR3 DNA reads TGTGCCAGCAGCCGTGACAGACCCGGAGGCACAGATACGCAGTATTTT. Amino acid sequence: CASSRDRPGGTDTQYF.